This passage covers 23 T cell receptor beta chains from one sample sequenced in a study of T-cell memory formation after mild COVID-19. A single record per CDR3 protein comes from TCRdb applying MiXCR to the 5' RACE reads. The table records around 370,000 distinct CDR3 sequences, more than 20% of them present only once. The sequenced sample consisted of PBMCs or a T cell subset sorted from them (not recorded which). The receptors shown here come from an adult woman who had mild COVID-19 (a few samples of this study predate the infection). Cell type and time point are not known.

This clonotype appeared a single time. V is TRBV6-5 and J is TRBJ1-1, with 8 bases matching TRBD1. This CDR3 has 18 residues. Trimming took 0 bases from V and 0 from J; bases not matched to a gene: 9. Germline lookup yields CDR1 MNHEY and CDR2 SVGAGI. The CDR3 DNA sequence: TGTGCCAGCAGTTACTCCGGACAGGGCCTTACTATGAACACTGAAGCTTTCTTT. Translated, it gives CASSYSGQGLTMNTEAFF.

The CDR3 bases are TGTGCCAGCAGTTTACGAAGGGGGACTGAAGCTTTCTTT. Translated, it gives CASSLRRGTEAFF. The V call is TRBV12-3 or TRBV12-4, the J call TRBJ1-1; perhaps TRBD1 as D (6 bases). This CDR3 contains 13 residues. V lost 2 bases to trimming and J lost 5 bases, with 9 bases between them.

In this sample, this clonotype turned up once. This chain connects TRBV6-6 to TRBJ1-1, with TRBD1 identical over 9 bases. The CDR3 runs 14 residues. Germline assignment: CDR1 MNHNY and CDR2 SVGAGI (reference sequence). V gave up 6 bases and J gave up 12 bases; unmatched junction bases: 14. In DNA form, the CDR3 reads TGTGCCAGCAGCACGGGACAGGGAAGGGAATTGACTTTCTTT. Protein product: CASSTGQGRELTFF.

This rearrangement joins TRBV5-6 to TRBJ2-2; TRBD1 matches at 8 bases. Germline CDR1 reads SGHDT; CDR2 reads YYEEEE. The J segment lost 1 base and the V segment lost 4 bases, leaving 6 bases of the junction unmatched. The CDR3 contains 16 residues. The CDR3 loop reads CASSPDRGLNTGELFF. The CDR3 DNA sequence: TGTGCCAGCAGCCCCGACAGGGGACTGAACACCGGGGAGCTGTTTTTT.

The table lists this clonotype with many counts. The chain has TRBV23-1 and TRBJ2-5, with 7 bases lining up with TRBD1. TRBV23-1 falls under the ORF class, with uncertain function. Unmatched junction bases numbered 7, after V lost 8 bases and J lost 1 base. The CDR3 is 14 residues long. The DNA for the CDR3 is TGCGCCAGCCGACCCGGGACAGTCCAAGAGACCCAGTACTTC. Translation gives CASRPGTVQETQYF.

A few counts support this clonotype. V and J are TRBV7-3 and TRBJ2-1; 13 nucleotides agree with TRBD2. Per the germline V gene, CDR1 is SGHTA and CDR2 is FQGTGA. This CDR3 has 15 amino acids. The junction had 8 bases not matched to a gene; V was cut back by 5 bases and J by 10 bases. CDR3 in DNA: TGTGCCAGCAGCCTCACTAGCGGGGGGGCCAGAGAGCAGTTCTTC. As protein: CASSLTSGGAREQFF.

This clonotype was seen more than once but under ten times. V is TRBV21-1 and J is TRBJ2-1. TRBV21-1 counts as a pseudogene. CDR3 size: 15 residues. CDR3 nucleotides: TGTGCCAGCGCACTGTTTTGGAAGACCCCCAATGAGCAGTTCTTC. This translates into CASALFWKTPNEQFF.

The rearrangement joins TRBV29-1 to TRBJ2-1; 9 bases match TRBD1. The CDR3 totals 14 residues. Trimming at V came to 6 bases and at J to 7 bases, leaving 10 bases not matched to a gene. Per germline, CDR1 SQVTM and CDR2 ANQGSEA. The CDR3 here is CSVKGTGNENEQFF. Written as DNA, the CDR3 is TGCAGCGTGAAAGGGACAGGGAACGAAAATGAGCAGTTCTTC.

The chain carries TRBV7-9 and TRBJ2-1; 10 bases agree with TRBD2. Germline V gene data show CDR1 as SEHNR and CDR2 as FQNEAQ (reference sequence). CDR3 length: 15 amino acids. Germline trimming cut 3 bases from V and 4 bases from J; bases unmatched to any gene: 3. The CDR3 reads CASSFTSGAYNEQFF. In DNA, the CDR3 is TGTGCCAGCAGCTTCACTAGCGGGGCTTACAATGAGCAGTTCTTC.

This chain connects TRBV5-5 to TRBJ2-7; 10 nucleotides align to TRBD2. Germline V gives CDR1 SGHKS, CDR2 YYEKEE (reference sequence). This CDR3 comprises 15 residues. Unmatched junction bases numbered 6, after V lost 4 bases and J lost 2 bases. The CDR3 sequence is CASSEGTSAAYEQYF. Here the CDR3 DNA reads TGTGCCAGCAGCGAGGGGACTAGCGCAGCCTACGAGCAGTACTTC. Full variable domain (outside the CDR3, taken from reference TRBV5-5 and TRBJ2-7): DAGVTQSPTHLIKTRGQQVTLRCSPISGHKSVSWYQQVLGQGPQFIFQYYEKEERGRGNFPDRFSARQFPNYSSELNVNALLLGDSALYLCASSEGTSAAYEQYFGPGTRLTVT.

The CDR3 protein is CASSIRDRVNTEAFF. CDR3 bases: TGTGCCAGCAGTATACGGGACAGGGTGAACACTGAAGCTTTCTTT. The V call is TRBV6-5, the J call TRBJ1-1; 9 bases fit TRBD1. The junction had 4 bases not matched to a gene; V was cut back by 5 bases and J by 0 bases. The CDR3 has 15 residues. Germline CDR1 is MNHEY and CDR2 is SVGAGI.

This chain's CDR3 is CSARLPNYGYTF. DNA for the CDR3: TGCAGTGCTAGACTCCCTAACTATGGCTACACCTTC. This chain joins TRBV20-1 and TRBJ1-2; D gene ambiguous. The CDR3 runs to 12 residues. V was shortened by 2 bases and J by 0 bases, with 4 bases between the two germline ends. The germline V gene has CDR1 DFQATT and CDR2 SNEGSKA (reference sequence).

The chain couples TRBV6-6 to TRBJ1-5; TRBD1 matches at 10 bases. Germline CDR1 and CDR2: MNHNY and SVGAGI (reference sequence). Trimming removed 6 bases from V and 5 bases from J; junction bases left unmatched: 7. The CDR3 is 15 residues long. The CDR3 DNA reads TGTGCCAGCAGGTACACCGGGACAGGGGATCAGCCCCAGCATTTT. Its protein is CASRYTGTGDQPQHF.

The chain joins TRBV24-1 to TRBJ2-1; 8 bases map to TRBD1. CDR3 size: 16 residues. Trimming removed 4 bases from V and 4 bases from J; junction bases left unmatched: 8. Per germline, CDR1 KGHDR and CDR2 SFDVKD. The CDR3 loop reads CATSEADRDLYNEQFF. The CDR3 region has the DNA TGTGCCACCAGTGAGGCGGACAGGGATTTATACAATGAGCAGTTCTTC.

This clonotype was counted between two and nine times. CDR3 nucleotides: TGTGCCAGCAGCCGTCGGGGGGGAATCACAGATACGCAGTATTTT. Protein product: CASSRRGGITDTQYF. The chain has TRBV7-2 and TRBJ2-3, with TRBD2 matching 8 bases. Trimming cost V 5 bases and J 2 bases; bases outside gene matches: 6. This CDR3 is built from 15 residues. Germline CDR1 SGHTA, CDR2 FQGNSA.

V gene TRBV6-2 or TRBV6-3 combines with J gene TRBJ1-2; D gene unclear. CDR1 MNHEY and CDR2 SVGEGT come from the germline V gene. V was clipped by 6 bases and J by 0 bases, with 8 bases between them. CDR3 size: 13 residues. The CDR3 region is CASSHSANYGYTF. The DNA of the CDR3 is TGTGCCAGCAGCCATTCAGCTAACTATGGCTACACCTTC.

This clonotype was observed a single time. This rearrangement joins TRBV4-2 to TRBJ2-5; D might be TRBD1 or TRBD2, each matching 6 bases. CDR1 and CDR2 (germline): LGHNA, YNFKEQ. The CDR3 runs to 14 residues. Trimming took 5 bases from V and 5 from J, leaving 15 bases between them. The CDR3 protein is CASSFPGADETQYF. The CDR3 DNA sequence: TGTGCCAGCAGCTTCCCGGGGGCGGACGAGACCCAGTACTTC.

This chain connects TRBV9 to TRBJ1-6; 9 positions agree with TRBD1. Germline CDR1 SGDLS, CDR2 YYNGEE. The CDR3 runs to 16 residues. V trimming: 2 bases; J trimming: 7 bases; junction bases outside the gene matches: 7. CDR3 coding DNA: TGTGCCAGCAGCGTGGAGACCGGGACAGGGAATTCACCCCTCCACTTT. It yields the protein CASSVETGTGNSPLHF.

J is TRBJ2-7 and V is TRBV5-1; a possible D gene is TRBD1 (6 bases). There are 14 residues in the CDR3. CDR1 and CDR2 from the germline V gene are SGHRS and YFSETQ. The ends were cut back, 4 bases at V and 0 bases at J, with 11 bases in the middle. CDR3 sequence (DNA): TGCGCCAGCAGCGCCAGGGGAAGCTCCTACGAGCAGTACTTC. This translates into CASSARGSSYEQYF.

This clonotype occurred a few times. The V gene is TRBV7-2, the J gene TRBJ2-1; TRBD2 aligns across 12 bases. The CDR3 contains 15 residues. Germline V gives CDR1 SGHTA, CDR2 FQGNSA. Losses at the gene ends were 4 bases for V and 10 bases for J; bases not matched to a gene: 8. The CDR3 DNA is TGTGCCAGCAGCTCCCTCCCCGGGACTAGCGGGGAGCAGTTCTTC. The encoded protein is CASSSLPGTSGEQFF. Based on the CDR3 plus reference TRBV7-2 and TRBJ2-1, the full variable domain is GAGVSQSPSNKVTEKGKDVELRCDPISGHTALYWYRQSLGQGLEFLIYFQGNSAPDKSGLPSDRFSAERTGGSVSTLTIQRTQQEDSAVYLCASSSLPGTSGEQFFGPGTRLTVL.

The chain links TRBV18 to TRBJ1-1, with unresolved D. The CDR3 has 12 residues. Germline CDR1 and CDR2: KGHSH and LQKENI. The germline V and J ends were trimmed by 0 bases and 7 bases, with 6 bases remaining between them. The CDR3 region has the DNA TGTGCCAGCTCACCACCCCCCGGTGAAGCTTTCTTT. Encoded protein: CASSPPPGEAFF.

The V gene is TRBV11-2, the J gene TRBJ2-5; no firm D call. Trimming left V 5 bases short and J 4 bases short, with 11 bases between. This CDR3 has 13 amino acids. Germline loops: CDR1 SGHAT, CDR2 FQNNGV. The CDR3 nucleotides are TGTGCCAGCAGCAGGGCGGCTTCAGAGACCCAGTACTTC. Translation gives CASSRAASETQYF.

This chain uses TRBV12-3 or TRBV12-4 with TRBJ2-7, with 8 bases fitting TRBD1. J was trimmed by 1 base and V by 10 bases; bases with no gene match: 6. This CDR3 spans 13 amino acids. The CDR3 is CANGTGDSYEQYF. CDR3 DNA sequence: TGTGCCAACGGGACAGGAGATTCCTACGAGCAGTACTTC.